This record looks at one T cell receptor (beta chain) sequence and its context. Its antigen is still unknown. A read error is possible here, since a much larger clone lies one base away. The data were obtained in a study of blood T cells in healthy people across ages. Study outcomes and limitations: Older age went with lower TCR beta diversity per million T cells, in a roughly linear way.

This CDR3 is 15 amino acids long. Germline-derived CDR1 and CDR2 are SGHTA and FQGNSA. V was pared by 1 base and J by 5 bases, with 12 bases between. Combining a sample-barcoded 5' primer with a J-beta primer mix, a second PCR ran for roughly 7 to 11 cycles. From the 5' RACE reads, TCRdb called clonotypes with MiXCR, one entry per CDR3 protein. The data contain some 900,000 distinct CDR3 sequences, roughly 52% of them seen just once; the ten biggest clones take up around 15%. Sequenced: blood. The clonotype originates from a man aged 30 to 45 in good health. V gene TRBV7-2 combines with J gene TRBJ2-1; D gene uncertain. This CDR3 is CASSLEGGPHNEQFF. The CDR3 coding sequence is TGTGCCAGCAGCTTAGAAGGTGGCCCCCACAATGAGCAGTTCTTC.